This TCR beta chain was retrieved from a study of cytomegalovirus exposure and HLA in healthy donors. Germline V gives CDR1 SNHLY, CDR2 FYNNEI. This CDR3 contains 15 residues. V lost 3 bases and J lost 9; bases outside the gene matches: 11. Study results and caveats: Reports indicate that TCR beta sequences accurately predicted the HLA-A and HLA-B alleles of most subjects. As confirmed in vitro, a few CMV-associated chains were specific for CMV antigens.

In the case of this clone: Its antigen is currently unknown.

Primers: 60 Vbeta forward and 13 Jbeta reverse. Generated by immunoSEQ multiplex PCR, the TCRdb table keeps only in-frame clones and is missing some. The sample records approximately 170,000 clones, approximately 80% being singletons. This TCR derives from a young woman in good health and CMV-seronegative. The chain uses TRBV2 and TRBJ2-1; 7 bases align to TRBD1. The sample taken for sequencing was PBMCs. The CDR3 bases are TGTGCCAGCAGTGAGCTTAGGGGGCGAATTTCTGAGCAGTTCTTC. This gives the protein CASSELRGRISEQFF.